This T cell receptor beta chain was identified during a study of T-cell memory formation after mild COVID-19. Whole-study findings and limits: Clones that contracted clustered mainly in CM and EM if CD4+ and in EMRA if CD8+.

Sample barcodes and UMIs were carried by the TCR alpha and TCR beta cDNA libraries that 5'RACE generated with constant-segment primers. TCRdb redid the calling of the 5' RACE reads with MiXCR, one entry per CDR3 protein. Of 470,000 or so distinct CDR3 sequences in the sample, 18% were seen once. This clonotype occurred a few times. The antigen remains undetermined. The receptor's source is an adult woman who had mild COVID-19 (a few samples of this study predate the infection). Cell type and time point are not known. The sequencing sample was made of PBMCs or a T cell subset sorted from them (not recorded which).

CDR3 DNA: TGTGCCAGCAGCCTCCAGTGGGATACGCAGTATTTT. Residues: CASSLQWDTQYF. The chain employs TRBV7-6 and TRBJ2-3, with unresolved D. Trimming stripped 5 bases from V and 6 bases from J, with 9 bases between. This CDR3 is 12 amino acids long. CDR1 and CDR2 (germline): SGHVS, FNYEAQ. Filled out from reference TRBV7-6 and TRBJ2-3, the complete variable domain reads GAGVSQSPRYKVTKRGQDVALRCDPISGHVSLYWYRQALGQGPEFLTYFNYEAQQDKSGLPNDRFSAERPEGSISTLTIQRTEQRDSAMYRCASSLQWDTQYFGPGTRLTVL.